The 3 T cell receptor beta chains below all came from one sample that was sequenced in a study of blood T cells in healthy people across ages. Alongside a J-beta primer mix, a sample-barcoded 5' primer served in a second PCR lasting roughly 6 to 12 cycles. A single record per CDR3 protein comes from TCRdb applying MiXCR to the 5' RACE reads. The data hold over 1.5 million distinct CDR3 sequences, with roughly 49% observed a single time. Source material: blood. All receptors derive from a woman aged 35 to 49 in good health.

This chain uses TRBV6-2 or TRBV6-3 with TRBJ2-1, with unresolved D. Germline CDR1 reads MNHEY; CDR2 reads SVGEGT. V was trimmed by 0 bases and J by 0 bases, leaving 6 bases between them. This CDR3 contains 15 residues. The CDR3 protein is CASSYSPGSYNEQFF. In DNA, the CDR3 is TGTGCCAGCAGTTACTCCCCGGGCTCCTACAATGAGCAGTTCTTC.

The CDR3 spells CASSPPRTGSTDTQYF. As DNA, the CDR3 is TGTGCCAGCAGCCCGCCGCGGACAGGGAGCACAGATACGCAGTATTTT. The rearrangement uses TRBV7-2 and TRBJ2-3, with 8 bases identical to TRBD1. The CDR3 has 16 amino acids. Unmatched junction bases numbered 7, after V lost 5 bases and J lost 0 bases. Germline V gives CDR1 SGHTA, CDR2 FQGNSA. Full variable domain (missing parts from reference TRBV7-2 and TRBJ2-3): GAGVSQSPSNKVTEKGKDVELRCDPISGHTALYWYRQSLGQGLEFLIYFQGNSAPDKSGLPSDRFSAERTGGSVSTLTIQRTQQEDSAVYLCASSPPRTGSTDTQYFGPGTRLTVL.

This clonotype was observed a few times. CDR3 nucleotides: TGTGCCAGCAGTTACTCGAGGGGGGAGCTTCGCCAAGAGACCCAGTACTTC. Encoded protein: CASSYSRGELRQETQYF. The chain recombines TRBV6-2 or TRBV6-3 with TRBJ2-5; D is perhaps TRBD1 or TRBD2 (6 bases each). This CDR3 contains 17 residues. Trimming shortened V by 0 bases and J by 1 base, and 15 bases separated the two germline ends. CDR1 is MNHEY, CDR2 SVGEGT, per germline.